A selection of T cell receptor beta chains follows, all from one sample in a study of T cell responses to AZD1222 COVID-19 vaccine. TCRdb's table, derived via immunoSEQ multiplex PCR, lists solely in-frame clones and lacks some. The listing records 150,000 or so clones. The sample consisted of peripheral blood. These receptor sequences come from an adult in good health. Both conserved end residues are trimmed from each CDR3.

v_gene | CDR3aa
TRBV5-6 | ASMRDLSYGYT
TRBV7-3 | ASSSGGAFDEQF
TRBV30 | AWGTGLVNQPQH
TRBV19 | ASSPEAMMGYT
TRBV27 | ASSAGQGHQPQH
TRBV7-9 | ASSLEVSTDTQY
TRBV6-2/TRBV6-3 | ASSYSHPYGGLHEQY
TRBV7-6 | ASSLDSGAKNIQY
TRBV30 | AWRRGTGLGYT
TRBV7-2 | ASSLFGQANEKLF
TRBV10-1 | ASSRDGNTEAF
TRBV15 | ATNPKVDRDSSGNTIY
TRBV5-5 | ASSLGGRYNEQF
TRBV28 | ASSLVGSSYNEQF
TRBV5-1 | ASSLDRGRDGYT
TRBV7-2 | ASSLDRGRNEQF
TRBV2 | ASGLEQGLGLAF
TRBV6-6 | ASSYRDRSVGYT
TRBV20-1 | SAETGSEAF
TRBV6-5 | ASSWGSGGPEKLF
TRBV2 | ASSEFRASYEQY
TRBV10-1 | ASSSYPRGKSPLH
TRBV5-6 | ASSLYTGGLVYGYT
TRBV6-5 | ASSYSGGRGRNEQY
TRBV14 | ASSRQTGGFYNEQF
TRBV4-1 | ASSPSPGGNYGYT
TRBV5-1 | ASSLGGGDGGSQETQY
TRBV2 | ASSPNYGYT
TRBV15 | ATSRVVSYNEQF
TRBV7-3 | ASSLSRAADTQY
TRBV19 | ASSTQMHGNTIY
TRBV28 | ASGNRGYGYT
TRBV28 | ASRPGQGGQPQH
TRBV19 | ASSTRDLLSPQH
TRBV3-1/TRBV3-2 | ASNLAGGDNSPLH
TRBV3-1/TRBV3-2 | ASSQDLSGPKNTGELF
TRBV7-6 | ASSLAGGSSPLH
TRBV7-3 | ASSLHSLGLRDTQY
TRBV18 | ASSRLPPEGSQPQH
TRBV7-9 | ASSSPRTGYEQY
TRBV6-1 | ASSEGDEQF
TRBV30 | AWSVREKLF
TRBV28 | ASSWDRGVNQPQH
TRBV5-8 | ASSWEPGAPSYEQY
TRBV7-2 | ASSFRVGTSGNPFEGY
TRBV11-2 | ASSLAVRGEMNTEAF
TRBV19 | ASSMTSGATGELF
TRBV11-2 | ASSLDRGQY
TRBV5-5 | ASSLGTGYGTDTQY
TRBV19 | ASSDWLTGGYT
TRBV5-8 | ASRRDRRNQPQH
TRBV7-2 | ASSPQEGRWVEQY
TRBV28 | ASSLGPLFGSGNTIY
TRBV25-1 | ASAYLGQGDGYT
TRBV6-1 | ASSEDSSNQPQH
TRBV6-5 | ASSNIAEHYNEQF
TRBV4-1 | ASSQRDRGFEKLF
TRBV5-1 | ASSMLGSGNTEAF